The next 3 T cell receptor beta chains were all read from a single sample in a study of blood T cell repertoires in COVID-19. Method: immunoSEQ multiplex PCR; TCRdb's copy keeps in-frame clones and lacks some. The sample holds some 50,000 clones; about four fifths are singletons and the top ten take approximately 6%. The specimen sequenced was peripheral blood. These receptors came from a woman of 80 years or more with acute or convalescent COVID-19.

V and J are TRBV5-6 and TRBJ1-3; maybe TRBD1 (5 bases). V was clipped by 4 bases and J by 4 bases, with 9 bases between them. The germline V gene has CDR1 SGHDT and CDR2 YYEEEE. The CDR3 is 13 amino acids. CDR3 residues: CASSGDLGNTIYF. The DNA for the CDR3 is TGTGCCAGCAGCGGGGACTTGGGAAACACCATATATTTT.

V and J are TRBV15 and TRBJ1-1, with D hard to call. CDR1 is LNHNV and CDR2 is YYDKDF in the germline V gene (reference sequence). This CDR3 has 13 amino acids. Trimming cost V 0 bases and J 6 bases, with 8 bases left between them. The chain's CDR3 is CATSRDRQAEAFF. The CDR3 DNA reads TGTGCCACCAGCAGAGATCGGCAGGCTGAAGCTTTCTTT.

The rearrangement uses TRBV4-1 and TRBJ2-2; 11 nucleotides line up with TRBD1. Trimming took 4 bases from V and 8 from J; bases not matched to a gene: 6. In germline, CDR1 is MGHRA, CDR2 YSYEKL. The CDR3 spans 15 residues. The CDR3 sequence is CASSLGTGGRGELFF. The DNA of the CDR3 is TGCGCCAGCAGCCTCGGGACAGGGGGTAGGGGGGAGCTGTTTTTT.